This T cell receptor (beta chain) is from a study of blood T cell repertoires in COVID-19. Looking at the study overall: The study drew acute and convalescent COVID-19 samples from the United States, Italy and Spain. PBMCs, B-cell-depleted T cells, or T cells provided the cDNA or gDNA that made up the material.

Trimming removed 0 bases at V and 8 bases at J, with 7 bases between. CDR3 size: 12 residues. CDR1 and CDR2 (germline): LGHDT, YNNKEL (reference sequence). In the authors' workflow: Reference gene primer amplification yielded estimated nucleated cell counts. The table came from immunoSEQ multiplex PCR; TCRdb's copy has only in-frame clones and leaves some out. The D gene and trimming were derived from the DNA, and the V and J assignments and clone size from that table. The table shows roughly 250,000 clones, with 75% to 90% occurring only once. This clone appeared once. Participants had their cohort set by participant-reported clinical history.

The sequence was obtained from a man aged 50 or older who had been exposed to COVID-19. The chain links TRBV3-1 (or the pseudogene TRBV3-2) to TRBJ1-2; no firm D call. The sample comprised PBMCs or T cells enriched from blood (not recorded which). The CDR3 loop is CASSQEIVGYTF. The DNA for the CDR3 is TGTGCCAGCAGCCAAGAAATAGTGGGCTACACCTTC.